This entry is about one T cell receptor (beta chain). The target of this receptor is not known. Per-base quality was not reported, and no clone a single base away is much larger than it. The trial excluded patients who had a history of autoimmune disease or were on systemic immunosuppression. Peripheral blood for TCR sequencing was collected from all dose cohorts at baseline, on cycle 4 day 1, and on cycle 7 day 1. The samples were taken from a phase I, first-in-human, multicenter, open-label dose-escalation trial of ivuxolimab. The trial enrolled adults with locally advanced or metastatic head and neck squamous cell, hepatocellular, melanoma or renal cell carcinoma. Before TCR sequencing, CD4+ T cells and CD8+ T cells from peripheral blood were sorted into separate populations. The data originate from a study of OX40 agonist ivuxolimab in advanced cancers. About the study as a whole: Ivuxolimab was a fully human IgG2 agonistic monoclonal antibody targeting the costimulatory receptor OX40 (CD134). Intravenous ivuxolimab was administered to patients every 2 weeks at six dose levels: 0.01, 0.1, 0.3, 1.5, 3 and 10 mg/kg. Of the 50 to 55 patients in dose escalation, about 20 had hepatocellular carcinoma, some 15 had melanoma, 9 had renal cell carcinoma and 9 had head and neck cancer. In the dose-escalation cohort, 70% to 90% of patients were male, and the mean age was around 60 years with a range of about 20 to 80. Prior anti-PD-1, anti-PD-L1 or anti-CTLA-4 therapy was permitted, and approximately 39% of dose-escalation patients had received checkpoint inhibitors. Partial responses occurred in three dose-escalation patients, of whom one had hepatocellular carcinoma and two had cutaneous melanoma. The purpose of peripheral TCRbeta sequencing was to test whether ivuxolimab changed TCR sequence diversity and led to clonal T-cell expansion. The paper covers the monotherapy dose-escalation part of the phase I ivuxolimab trial, which included N ≈ 52 patients. The paper as a whole reports these results and caveats: Low levels of normalized T-cell clonal expansion were also seen in some nonresponding patients. Which antigens the clonally expanded peripheral T cells were specific for was not determined. At doses from 0.1 to 3.0 mg/kg, clonal expansion was seen in both CD4+ and CD8+ blood T cells between baseline and week 6. In partial responders in the 0.1-3.0 mg/kg groups, normalized peripheral clonal expansion was found to be among the lowest, especially among CD8+ T cells. After ivuxolimab, CD8+ T cells had more expanded clones than CD4+ T cells on average.

Genomic DNA was isolated from the sorted cells so that the TCRbeta CDR3 region could be sequenced. The immunoSEQ Assay was used to sequence the TCRbeta CDR3 regions. Here the immuneACCESS table is served through TCRdb, limited to in-frame sequences with V and J called. Missing clones are a known gap in these copies; in checked studies unresolved V genes cover under half, and the rest lacks a known reason. The table for this sample lists around 25,000 clones; approximately 85% of them were counted only once. The top ten hold roughly 15% of the sample. The input for sequencing was CD4+ or CD8+ T cells sorted from blood, taken in a trial of the OX40 agonist ivuxolimab. This TCR derives from an adult with an advanced solid tumor such as melanoma, head and neck, liver or kidney cancer.

The CDR3 protein: CASSGAGGRHEQFF. The DNA reads TGTGCCAGCAGTGGAGCGGGAGGGAGGCATGAGCAGTTCTTC. The sequence is built from TRBV2 and TRBJ2-1; TRBD2 matches 10 bases in the middle. V ends up 4 bases short and J 8 bases short, with an unmatched junction base count of 5. Sequences SNHLY (CDR1) and FYNNEI (CDR2) are obtained from the germline V gene. The CDR3 measures 14 amino acids from cysteine to phenylalanine. Only the CDR3 part of the read is kept: 42 bases, read in frame from the first base.